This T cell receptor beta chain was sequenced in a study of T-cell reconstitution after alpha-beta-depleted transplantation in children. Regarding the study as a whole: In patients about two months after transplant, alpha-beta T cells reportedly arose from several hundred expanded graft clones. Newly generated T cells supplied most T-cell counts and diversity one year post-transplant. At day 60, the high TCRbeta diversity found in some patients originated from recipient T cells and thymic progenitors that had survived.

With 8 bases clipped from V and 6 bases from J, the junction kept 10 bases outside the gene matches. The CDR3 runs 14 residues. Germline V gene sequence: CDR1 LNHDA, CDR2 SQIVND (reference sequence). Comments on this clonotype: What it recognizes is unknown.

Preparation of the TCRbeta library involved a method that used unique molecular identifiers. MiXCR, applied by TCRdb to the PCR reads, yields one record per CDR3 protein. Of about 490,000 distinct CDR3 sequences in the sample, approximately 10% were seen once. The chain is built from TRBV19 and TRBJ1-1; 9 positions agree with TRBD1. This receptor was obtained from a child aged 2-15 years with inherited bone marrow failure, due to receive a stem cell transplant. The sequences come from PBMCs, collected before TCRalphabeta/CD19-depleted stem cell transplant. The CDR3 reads CASAPGTGNSEAFF. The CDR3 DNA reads TGTGCCAGTGCCCCCGGGACAGGGAATTCTGAAGCTTTCTTT.